The following is a T cell receptor (beta chain) sequence with its context. As yet, its antigen is unknown. Noted time point: cycle 4 day 1 (C4D1), after less than 7 weeks of nivolumab. In every patient, relapse followed autologous stem cell transplantation, while exposure to brentuximab vedotin differed. This record comes from a study of PD-1 blockade in classical Hodgkin lymphoma. Germline V gene sequence: CDR1 LNHDA, CDR2 SQIVND (reference sequence). V gave up 3 bases and J gave up 0 bases, with 12 bases separating them. This CDR3 has 16 amino acids. General study findings and limits: Relative to healthy donors, newly diagnosed patients reportedly had lower baseline TCR diversity, which was reported as lower still in relapsed/refractory patients.

Here immunoSEQ multiplex PCR was the method, and the copy in TCRdb shows in-frame clones only, minus some. Counted here are more than 40,000 clones, approximately 70% occurring once; the ten biggest clones make up about 2.6%. The chain couples TRBV19 to TRBJ1-5, with D perhaps matching TRBD1 (5 bases). The starting material was peripheral blood mononuclear cells (PBMCs), obtained before the fourth cycle of nivolumab. This TCR derives from a human donor with classical Hodgkin lymphoma. This chain's CDR3 is CASSIPTEYSNQPQHF. In DNA, the CDR3 is TGTGCCAGTAGTATCCCGACAGAGTATAGCAATCAGCCCCAGCATTTT.